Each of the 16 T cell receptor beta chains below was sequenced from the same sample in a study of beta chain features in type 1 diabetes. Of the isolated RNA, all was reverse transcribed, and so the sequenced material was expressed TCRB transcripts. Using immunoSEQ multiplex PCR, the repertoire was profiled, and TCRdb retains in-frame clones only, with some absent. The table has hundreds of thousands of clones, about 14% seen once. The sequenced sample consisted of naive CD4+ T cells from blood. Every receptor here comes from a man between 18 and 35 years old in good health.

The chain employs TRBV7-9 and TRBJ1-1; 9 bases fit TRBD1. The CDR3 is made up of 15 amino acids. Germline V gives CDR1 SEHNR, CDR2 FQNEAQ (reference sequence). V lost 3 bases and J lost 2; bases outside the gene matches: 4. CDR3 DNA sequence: TGTGCCAGCAGCTTCCAGGGACAGGGCAACACTGAAGCTTTCTTT. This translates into CASSFQGQGNTEAFF.

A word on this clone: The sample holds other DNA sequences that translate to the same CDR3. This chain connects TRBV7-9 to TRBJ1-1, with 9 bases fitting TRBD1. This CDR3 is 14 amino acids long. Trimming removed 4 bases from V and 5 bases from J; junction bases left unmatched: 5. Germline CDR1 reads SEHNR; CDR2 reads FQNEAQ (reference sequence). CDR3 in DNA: TGTGCCAGCAGCTGGGGACAGGGTGGGACTGAAGCTTTCTTT. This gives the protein CASSWGQGGTEAFF.

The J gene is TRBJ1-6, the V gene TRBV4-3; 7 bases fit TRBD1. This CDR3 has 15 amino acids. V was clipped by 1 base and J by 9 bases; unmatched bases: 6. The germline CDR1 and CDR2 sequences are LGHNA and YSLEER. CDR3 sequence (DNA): TGCGCCAGCAGCCAAGCGACAGGGCGTCCTTCACCCCTCCACTTT. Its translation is CASSQATGRPSPLHF.

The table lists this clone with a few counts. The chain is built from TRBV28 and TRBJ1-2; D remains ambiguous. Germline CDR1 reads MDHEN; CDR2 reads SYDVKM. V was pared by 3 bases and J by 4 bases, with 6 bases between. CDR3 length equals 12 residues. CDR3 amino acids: CASSLELYGYTF. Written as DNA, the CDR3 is TGTGCCAGCAGTTTGGAGCTCTATGGCTACACCTTC.

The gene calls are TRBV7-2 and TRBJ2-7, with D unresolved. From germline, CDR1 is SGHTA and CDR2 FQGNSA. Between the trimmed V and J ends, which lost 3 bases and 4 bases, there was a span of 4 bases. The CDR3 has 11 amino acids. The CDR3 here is CASSFKYEQYF. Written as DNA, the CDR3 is TGTGCCAGCAGCTTTAAATACGAGCAGTACTTC.

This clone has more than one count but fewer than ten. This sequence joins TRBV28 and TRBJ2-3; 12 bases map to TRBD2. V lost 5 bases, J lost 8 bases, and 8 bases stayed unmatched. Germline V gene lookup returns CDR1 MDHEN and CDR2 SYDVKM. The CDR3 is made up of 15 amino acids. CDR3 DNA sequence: TGTGCCAGCAGTACCCTAGCGGGGGGGTCTGCTACGCAGTATTTT. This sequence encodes CASSTLAGGSATQYF.

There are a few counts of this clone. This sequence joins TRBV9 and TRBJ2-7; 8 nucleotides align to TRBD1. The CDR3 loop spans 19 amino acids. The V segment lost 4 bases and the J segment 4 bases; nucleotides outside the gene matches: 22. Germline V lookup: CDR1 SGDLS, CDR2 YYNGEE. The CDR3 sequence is CASSPRTGTGGRGNYEQYF. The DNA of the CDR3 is TGTGCCAGCAGCCCCCGAACAGGGACAGGCGGACGGGGGAATTACGAGCAGTACTTC. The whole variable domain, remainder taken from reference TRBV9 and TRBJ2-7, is DSGVTQTPKHLITATGQRVTLRCSPRSGDLSVYWYQQSLDQGLQFLIQYYNGEERAKGNILERFSAQQFPDLHSELNLSSLELGDSALYFCASSPRTGTGGRGNYEQYFGPGTRLTVT.

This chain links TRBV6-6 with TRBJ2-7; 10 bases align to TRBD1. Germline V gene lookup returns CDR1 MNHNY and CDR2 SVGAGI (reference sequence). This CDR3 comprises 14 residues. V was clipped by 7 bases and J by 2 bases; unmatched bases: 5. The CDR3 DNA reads TGTGCCAGCACCCAAGGACAGGGGGCCTACGAGCAGTACTTC. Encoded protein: CASTQGQGAYEQYF.

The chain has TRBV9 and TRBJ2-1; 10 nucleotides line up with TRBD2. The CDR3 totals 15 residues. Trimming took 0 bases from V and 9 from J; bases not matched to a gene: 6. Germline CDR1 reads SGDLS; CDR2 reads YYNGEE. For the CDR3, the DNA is TGTGCCAGCAGCGTAGCTAGCGGGAGTTTTAGTGAGCAGTTCTTC. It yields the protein CASSVASGSFSEQFF. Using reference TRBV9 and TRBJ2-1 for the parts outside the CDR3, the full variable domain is DSGVTQTPKHLITATGQRVTLRCSPRSGDLSVYWYQQSLDQGLQFLIQYYNGEERAKGNILERFSAQQFPDLHSELNLSSLELGDSALYFCASSVASGSFSEQFFGPGTRLTVL.

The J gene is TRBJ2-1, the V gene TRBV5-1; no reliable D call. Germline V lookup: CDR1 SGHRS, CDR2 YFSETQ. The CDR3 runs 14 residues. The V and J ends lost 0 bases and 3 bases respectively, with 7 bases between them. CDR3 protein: CASSLAVDYNEQFF. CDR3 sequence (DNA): TGCGCCAGCAGCTTGGCCGTCGACTACAATGAGCAGTTCTTC.

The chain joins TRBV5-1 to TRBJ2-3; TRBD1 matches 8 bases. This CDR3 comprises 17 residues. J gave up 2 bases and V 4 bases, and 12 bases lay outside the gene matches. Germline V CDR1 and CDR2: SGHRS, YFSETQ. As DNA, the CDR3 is TGCGCCAGCAGCCGAATCGTGGGACAGGTCTACACAGATACGCAGTATTTT. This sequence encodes CASSRIVGQVYTDTQYF.

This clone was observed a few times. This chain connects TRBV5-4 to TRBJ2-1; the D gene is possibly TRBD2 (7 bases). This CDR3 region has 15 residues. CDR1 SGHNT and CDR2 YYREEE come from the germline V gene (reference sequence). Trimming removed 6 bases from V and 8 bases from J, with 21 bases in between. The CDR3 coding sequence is TGTGCCAGCACCACCGCGGGGGCGGTGGTCTATGAGCAGTTCTTC. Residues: CASTTAGAVVYEQFF.

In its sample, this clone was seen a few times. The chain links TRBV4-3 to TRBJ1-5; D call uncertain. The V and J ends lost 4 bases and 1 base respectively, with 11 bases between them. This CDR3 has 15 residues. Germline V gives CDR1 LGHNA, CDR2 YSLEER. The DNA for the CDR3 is TGCGCCAGCAGCCGCGGACCTGAGAGCAATCAGCCCCAGCATTTT. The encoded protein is CASSRGPESNQPQHF.

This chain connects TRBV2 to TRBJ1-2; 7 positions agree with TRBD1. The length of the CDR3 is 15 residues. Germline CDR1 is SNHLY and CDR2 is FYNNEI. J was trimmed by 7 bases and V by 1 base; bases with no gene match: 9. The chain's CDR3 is CASSEGRQGIGGYTF. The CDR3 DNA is TGTGCCAGCAGTGAAGGCAGACAGGGTATCGGTGGCTACACCTTC.

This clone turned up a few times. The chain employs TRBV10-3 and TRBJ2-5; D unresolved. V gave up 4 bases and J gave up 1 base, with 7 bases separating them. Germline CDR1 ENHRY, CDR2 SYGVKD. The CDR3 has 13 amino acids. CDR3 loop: CAISVYSQETQYF. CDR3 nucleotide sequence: TGTGCCATCAGTGTATACAGCCAAGAGACCCAGTACTTC.

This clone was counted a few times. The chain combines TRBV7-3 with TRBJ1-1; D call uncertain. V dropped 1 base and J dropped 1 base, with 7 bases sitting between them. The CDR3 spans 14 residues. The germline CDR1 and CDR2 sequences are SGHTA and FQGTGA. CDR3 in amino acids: CASSLNAGNTEAFF. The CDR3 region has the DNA TGTGCCAGCAGCTTAAACGCGGGGAACACTGAAGCTTTCTTT.